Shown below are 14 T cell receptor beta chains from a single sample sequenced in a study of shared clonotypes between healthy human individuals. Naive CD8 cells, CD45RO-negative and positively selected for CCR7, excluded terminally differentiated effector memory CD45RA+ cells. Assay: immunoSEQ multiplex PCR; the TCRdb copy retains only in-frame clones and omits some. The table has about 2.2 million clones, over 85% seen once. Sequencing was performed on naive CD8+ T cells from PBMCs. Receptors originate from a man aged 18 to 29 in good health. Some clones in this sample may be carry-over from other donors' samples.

The CDR3 here is CAAAGGGNEQFF. DNA for the CDR3: TGTGCTGCCGCGGGAGGGGGGAATGAGCAGTTCTTC. This rearrangement joins TRBV7-9 to TRBJ2-1, with 9 bases aligning to TRBD2. The CDR3 is 12 amino acids. Germline CDR1 is SEHNR and CDR2 is FQNEAQ (reference sequence).

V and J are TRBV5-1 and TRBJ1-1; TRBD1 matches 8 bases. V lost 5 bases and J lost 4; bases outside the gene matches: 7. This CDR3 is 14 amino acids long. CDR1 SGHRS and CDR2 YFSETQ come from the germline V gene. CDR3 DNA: TGCGCCAGCAGTTGGACAGGGACGGGCACTGAAGCTTTCTTT. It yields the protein CASSWTGTGTEAFF.

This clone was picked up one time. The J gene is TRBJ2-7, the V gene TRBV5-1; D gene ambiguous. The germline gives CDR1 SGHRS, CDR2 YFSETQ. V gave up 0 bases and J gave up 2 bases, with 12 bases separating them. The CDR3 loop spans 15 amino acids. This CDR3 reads CASSLEAVPAYEQYF. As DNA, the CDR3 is TGCGCCAGCAGCTTGGAAGCTGTCCCAGCCTACGAGCAGTACTTC. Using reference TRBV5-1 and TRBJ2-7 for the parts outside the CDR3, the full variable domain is KAGVTQTPRYLIKTRGQQVTLSCSPISGHRSVSWYQQTPGQGLQFLFEYFSETQRNKGNFPGRFSGRQFSNSRSEMNVSTLELGDSALYLCASSLEAVPAYEQYFGPGTRLTVT.

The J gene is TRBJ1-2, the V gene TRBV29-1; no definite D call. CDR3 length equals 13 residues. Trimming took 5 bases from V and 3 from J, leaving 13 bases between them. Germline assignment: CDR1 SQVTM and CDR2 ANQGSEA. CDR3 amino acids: CSVRFQEDYGYTF. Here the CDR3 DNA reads TGCAGCGTTAGATTTCAGGAGGACTATGGCTACACCTTC.

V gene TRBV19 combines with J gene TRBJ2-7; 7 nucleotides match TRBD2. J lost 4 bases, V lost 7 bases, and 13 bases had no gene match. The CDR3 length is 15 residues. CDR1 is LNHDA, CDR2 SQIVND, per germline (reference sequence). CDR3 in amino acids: CASTLAAALGYEQYF. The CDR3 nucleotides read TGTGCCAGTACCCTAGCGGCCGCTCTGGGGTACGAGCAGTACTTC.

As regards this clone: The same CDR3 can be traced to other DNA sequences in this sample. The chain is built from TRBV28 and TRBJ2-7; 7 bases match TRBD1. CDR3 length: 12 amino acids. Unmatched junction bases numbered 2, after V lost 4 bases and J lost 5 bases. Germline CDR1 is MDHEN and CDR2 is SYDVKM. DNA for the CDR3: TGTGCCAGCAGTTCGAGGGGGCACGAGCAGTACTTC. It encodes CASSSRGHEQYF.

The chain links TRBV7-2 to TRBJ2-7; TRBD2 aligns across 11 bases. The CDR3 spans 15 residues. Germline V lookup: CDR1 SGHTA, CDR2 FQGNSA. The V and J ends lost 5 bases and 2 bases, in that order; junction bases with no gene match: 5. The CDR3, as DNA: TGTGCCAGCAGCCCTAGCGGGAGGACGACCTACGAGCAGTACTTC. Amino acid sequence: CASSPSGRTTYEQYF.

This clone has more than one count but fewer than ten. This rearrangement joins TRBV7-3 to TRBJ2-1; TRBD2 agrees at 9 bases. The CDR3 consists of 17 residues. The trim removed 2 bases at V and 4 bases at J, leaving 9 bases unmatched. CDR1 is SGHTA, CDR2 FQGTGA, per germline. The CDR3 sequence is CASSLFGSGSVYNEQFF. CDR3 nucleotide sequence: TGTGCCAGCAGCTTATTTGGTAGCGGGAGTGTGTACAATGAGCAGTTCTTC. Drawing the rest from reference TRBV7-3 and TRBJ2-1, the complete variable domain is GAGVSQTPSNKVTEKGKYVELRCDPISGHTALYWYRQSLGQGPEFLIYFQGTGAADDSGLPNDRFFAVRPEGSVSTLKIQRTERGDSAVYLCASSLFGSGSVYNEQFFGPGTRLTVL.

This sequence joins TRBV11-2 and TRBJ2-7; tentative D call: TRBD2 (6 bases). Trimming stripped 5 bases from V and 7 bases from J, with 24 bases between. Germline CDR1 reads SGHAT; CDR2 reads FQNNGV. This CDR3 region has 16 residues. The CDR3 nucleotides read TGTGCCAGCAGCCCCTATGGGGGACTTGAGCCGGGAGAGCAGTACTTC. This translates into CASSPYGGLEPGEQYF.

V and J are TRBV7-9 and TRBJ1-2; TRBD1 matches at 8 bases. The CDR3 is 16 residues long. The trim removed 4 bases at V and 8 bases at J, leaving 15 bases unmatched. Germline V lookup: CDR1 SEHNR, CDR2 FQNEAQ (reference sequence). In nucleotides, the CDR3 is TGTGCCAGCAGCTCACCCCGGGGACAGGATTCCCGGGGCTACACCTTC. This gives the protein CASSSPRGQDSRGYTF.

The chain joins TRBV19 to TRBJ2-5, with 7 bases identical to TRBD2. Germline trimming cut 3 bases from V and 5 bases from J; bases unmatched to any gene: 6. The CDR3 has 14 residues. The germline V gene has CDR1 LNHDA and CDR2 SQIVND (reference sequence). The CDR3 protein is CASSIEGRGETQYF. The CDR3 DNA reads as TGTGCCAGTAGTATCGAAGGGCGGGGGGAGACCCAGTACTTC. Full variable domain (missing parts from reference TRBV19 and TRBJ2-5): DGGITQSPKYLFRKEGQNVTLSCEQNLNHDAMYWYRQDPGQGLRLIYYSQIVNDFQKGDIAEGYSVSREKKESFPLTVTSAQKNPTAFYLCASSIEGRGETQYFGPGTRLLVL.

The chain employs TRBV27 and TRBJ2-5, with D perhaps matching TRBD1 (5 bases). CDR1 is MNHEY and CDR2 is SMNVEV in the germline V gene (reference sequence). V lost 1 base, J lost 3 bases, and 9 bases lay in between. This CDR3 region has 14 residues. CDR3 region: CASSLLGREETQYF. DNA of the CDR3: TGTGCCAGCAGTTTATTGGGCAGGGAAGAGACCCAGTACTTC.

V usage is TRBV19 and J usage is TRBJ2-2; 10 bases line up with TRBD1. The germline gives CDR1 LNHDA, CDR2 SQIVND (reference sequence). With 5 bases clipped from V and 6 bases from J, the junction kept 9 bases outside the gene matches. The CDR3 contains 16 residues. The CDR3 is CASSLSGQGLPGELFF. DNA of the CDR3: TGTGCCAGTAGTCTCTCGGGACAGGGGCTCCCCGGGGAGCTGTTTTTT.

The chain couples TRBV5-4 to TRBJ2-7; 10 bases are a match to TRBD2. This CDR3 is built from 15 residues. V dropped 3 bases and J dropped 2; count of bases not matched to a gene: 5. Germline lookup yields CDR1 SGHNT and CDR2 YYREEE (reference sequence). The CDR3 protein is CASSSLAGPAYEQYF. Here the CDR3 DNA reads TGTGCCAGCAGCTCACTAGCGGGGCCTGCCTACGAGCAGTACTTC.